The 21 T cell receptor beta chains reported below all come from one sample, sequenced in a study of identical twins. TCRdb re-called the 5' RACE reads through MiXCR, storing one row per CDR3 protein. The sample lists 550,000 to 700,000 distinct CDR3 sequences, less than 25% occurring once. These sequences were also reported in another study, on T cells expressing NK-cell markers.

Sequenced sample: PBMCs. These receptors originate from a woman younger than 35 in good health.

V and J are TRBV7-8 and TRBJ2-7, with TRBD2 as a possible D gene (6 bases). Germline V gene data show CDR1 as SGHVS and CDR2 as FQNEAQ. The CDR3 is made up of 16 amino acids. The V gene lost 5 bases and the J gene lost 2 bases, with 19 bases spanning the gap. CDR3 sequence: CASSHPGLSNTYEQYF. In DNA, the CDR3 is TGTGCCAGCAGCCACCCGGGACTGAGTAATACCTACGAGCAGTACTTC. Full variable domain (outside the CDR3, taken from reference TRBV7-8 and TRBJ2-7): GAGVSQSPRYKVAKRGQDVALRCDPISGHVSLFWYQQALGQGPEFLTYFQNEAQLDKSGLPSDRFFAERPEGSVSTLKIQRTQQEDSAVYLCASSHPGLSNTYEQYFGPGTRLTVT.

In this sample, this clonotype turned up many times. The chain joins TRBV5-1 to TRBJ2-2; 8 positions agree with TRBD2. Per germline, CDR1 SGHRS and CDR2 YFSETQ. The junction had 2 bases not matched to a gene; V was cut back by 1 base and J by 0 bases. The CDR3 length is 16 residues. The DNA of the CDR3 is TGCGCCAGCAGCTTGACTAGCGGACCGAACACCGGGGAGCTGTTTTTT. It is translated as CASSLTSGPNTGELFF.

Within the sample, this clonotype is medium-sized. This chain connects TRBV20-1 to TRBJ2-2, with D tentatively TRBD2 (5 bases). This CDR3 is 15 amino acids long. V lost 0 bases and J 3 bases, leaving 11 bases between the germline ends. Germline CDR1 DFQATT, CDR2 SNEGSKA (reference sequence). CDR3 DNA: TGCAGTGCTAGAGATGCGGGTACGGACACCGGGGAGCTGTTTTTT. Encoded protein: CSARDAGTDTGELFF.

This clonotype came up once. The chain joins TRBV6-1 to TRBJ2-2; perhaps TRBD1 as D (6 bases). V was trimmed by 7 bases and J by 6 bases, leaving 9 bases between them. The germline V gene encodes CDR1 MNHNS and CDR2 SASEGT. The CDR3 covers 12 residues. CDR3 loop: CASIWGPGELFF. DNA for the CDR3: TGTGCCAGCATCTGGGGGCCCGGGGAGCTGTTTTTT.

The genes are TRBV30 and TRBJ2-2, with D possibly TRBD2 on 7 matching bases. In germline, CDR1 is GTSNPN, CDR2 SVGIG (reference sequence). V gave up 4 bases and J gave up 2 bases, with 11 bases separating them. This CDR3 is built from 14 residues. CDR3 nucleotide sequence: TGTGCCTGGAACAGGGAGGGAAACACCGGGGAGCTGTTTTTT. Protein: CAWNREGNTGELFF.

Many counts were recorded for this clonotype. The rearrangement links TRBV29-1 to TRBJ1-2; 7 nucleotides align to TRBD1. The CDR3 covers 13 residues. J was trimmed by 4 bases and V by 6 bases; bases with no gene match: 8. Germline V gene sequence: CDR1 SQVTM, CDR2 ANQGSEA. DNA of the CDR3: TGCAGCGTAACAGGGGAGTCAAGCTATGGCTACACCTTC. It is translated as CSVTGESSYGYTF.

This clonotype was observed a handful of times. This chain connects TRBV20-1 to TRBJ2-7; the D gene is possibly TRBD2 (7 bases). Between the trimmed V and J ends, which lost 1 base and 0 bases, there was a span of 13 bases. Germline assignment: CDR1 DFQATT and CDR2 SNEGSKA (reference sequence). This CDR3 has 15 residues. The CDR3 loop reads CSARGGRGASYEQYF. CDR3 bases: TGCAGTGCTAGAGGTGGCCGGGGGGCCTCCTACGAGCAGTACTTC.

This clonotype was seen just once. The chain combines TRBV6-4 with TRBJ2-3, with 8 bases aligning to TRBD2. The CDR3 is 16 amino acids. Losses at the gene ends were 2 bases for V and 8 bases for J; bases not matched to a gene: 12. Per germline, CDR1 MRHNA and CDR2 SNTAGT. The DNA of the CDR3 is TGTGCCAGCAGTGACCAGGCGGGAGGCCATTCGCTTACGCAGTATTTT. It translates to CASSDQAGGHSLTQYF.

This clonotype turned up a few times. The chain recombines TRBV5-1 with TRBJ1-5; 8 bases line up with TRBD1. The CDR3 has 15 residues. V was pared by 4 bases and J by 3 bases, with 6 bases of the junction left unmatched. Germline V gene lookup returns CDR1 SGHRS and CDR2 YFSETQ. CDR3 DNA sequence: TGCGCCAGCAGCCCGGGGACAGGTCTCAATCAGCCCCAGCATTTT. This codes for CASSPGTGLNQPQHF.

This chain connects TRBV5-6 to TRBJ2-1; D might be TRBD1 or TRBD2, each matching 5 bases. Trimming removed 3 bases at V and 0 bases at J, with 13 bases between. Germline V CDR1 and CDR2: SGHDT, YYEEEE. The CDR3 extends over 16 amino acids. CDR3 in amino acids: CASSSGTPTSYNEQFF. CDR3 DNA sequence: TGTGCCAGCAGCTCCGGGACGCCCACCTCCTACAATGAGCAGTTCTTC.

This chain joins TRBV24-1 and TRBJ2-2; 11 nucleotides agree with TRBD1. Losses at the gene ends were 3 bases for V and 14 bases for J; bases not matched to a gene: 4. This CDR3 spans 13 amino acids. The germline V gene encodes CDR1 KGHDR and CDR2 SFDVKD. CDR3 DNA: TGTGCCACCAGTGATCGGACAGGGGGCTTACTGTTTTTT. Amino acids: CATSDRTGGLLFF.

This clonotype turned up a few times. This chain uses TRBV12-5 with TRBJ2-7; D gene uncertain. V lost 0 bases and J 5 bases, leaving 2 bases between the germline ends. In germline, CDR1 is LGHNT, CDR2 FRNRAP. This CDR3 has 11 amino acids. This chain's CDR3 is CASGLVHEQYF. CDR3 coding DNA: TGTGCTAGTGGTTTGGTACACGAGCAGTACTTC.

This sequence joins TRBV10-1 and TRBJ2-2, with a tentative D call TRBD2 (6 bases). CDR1 is WNHNN and CDR2 is SYGVQD in the germline V gene (reference sequence). The CDR3 spans 14 residues. The V gene lost 4 bases and the J gene lost 5 bases, with 11 bases spanning the gap. CDR3 coding DNA: TGCGCCAGCAGTGTCGGGGGAGGAACCGGGGAGCTGTTTTTT. Translating it yields CASSVGGGTGELFF.

The chain uses TRBV12-3 or TRBV12-4 and TRBJ2-7; 10 bases align to TRBD1. The CDR3 totals 15 residues. J was trimmed by 5 bases and V by 4 bases; bases with no gene match: 8. The CDR3 DNA reads TGTGCCAGCAGTTCCGGACAGGGGGGGAGTGACGAGCAGTACTTC. It encodes CASSSGQGGSDEQYF.

This clonotype has ten or more counts. The V gene is TRBV20-1, the J gene TRBJ2-5; 11 bases match TRBD2. The CDR3 has 13 amino acids. Trimming cost V 6 bases and J 5 bases; bases outside gene matches: 5. CDR1 is DFQATT, CDR2 SNEGSKA, per germline (reference sequence). Here the CDR3 reads CSAHSGRVETQYF. The CDR3, as DNA: TGCAGTGCCCATAGCGGGAGGGTCGAGACCCAGTACTTC.

This chain uses TRBV6-2 or TRBV6-3 with TRBJ2-7; 9 positions agree with TRBD1. Germline lookup yields CDR1 MNHEY and CDR2 SVGEGT. The trim removed 3 bases at V and 1 base at J, leaving 4 bases unmatched. This CDR3 has 15 residues. This chain's CDR3 is CASSYGQGRSYEQYF. In nucleotides, the CDR3 is TGTGCCAGCAGTTATGGACAGGGGCGTTCCTACGAGCAGTACTTC.

The genes are TRBV3-1 and TRBJ2-3, with 12 bases that match TRBD2. This CDR3 spans 16 amino acids. Germline V gene sequence: CDR1 LGHDT, CDR2 YNNKEL (reference sequence). V was pared by 4 bases and J by 2 bases, with 4 bases of the junction left unmatched. The CDR3 is CASSRGTSGFTDTQYF. The CDR3, as DNA: TGTGCCAGCAGCCGGGGGACTAGCGGGTTCACAGATACGCAGTATTTT.

In this sample, this clonotype turned up many times. V gene TRBV12-3 or TRBV12-4 combines with J gene TRBJ1-1; D uncertain. This CDR3 has 12 residues. V gave up 6 bases and J gave up 3 bases, with 8 bases separating them. The DNA for the CDR3 is TGTGCCAGCAGCACCCTAGACACTGAAGCTTTCTTT. Translated, it gives CASSTLDTEAFF.

This clonotype was observed a handful of times. The genes are TRBV28 and TRBJ2-7; D may be TRBD2 (5 bases). Germline V CDR1 and CDR2: MDHEN, SYDVKM. Trimming cost V 5 bases and J 7 bases, with 18 bases left between them. The CDR3 has 14 residues. CDR3 loop: CASSPAGRPGEQYF. The CDR3 bases are TGTGCCAGCAGTCCTGCCGGACGGCCGGGGGAGCAGTACTTC.

In this sample, this clonotype turned up a few times. The chain has TRBV29-1 and TRBJ1-3; D is perhaps TRBD1 (5 bases). This CDR3 has 14 amino acids. Trimming stripped 7 bases from V and 2 bases from J, with 15 bases between. From germline, CDR1 is SQVTM and CDR2 ANQGSEA. The CDR3 DNA reads as TGCAGCGGGAGCCAGGGACCCCCTGGAAACACCATATATTTT. This codes for CSGSQGPPGNTIYF.

In nucleotides, the CDR3 is TGTGCCAGCAGTTTAGGGGGGACAGGAGAAGACTATGGCTACACCTTC. This sequence encodes CASSLGGTGEDYGYTF. The chain joins TRBV12-3 or TRBV12-4 to TRBJ1-2, with 8 bases matching TRBD1. CDR3 size: 16 residues. Germline trimming cut 1 base from V and 3 bases from J; bases unmatched to any gene: 7.